Listed here are 24 T cell receptor beta chains from one sample, sequenced in a study of blood T cell repertoires in COVID-19. Sequencing was performed with immunoSEQ multiplex PCR; in TCRdb, only in-frame clones are kept and a portion is missing. The profile shows 150,000 to 200,000 clones, about 85% of them singletons. Sequencing used peripheral blood. The origin of the receptors is a man aged 55 to 70 with acute or convalescent COVID-19.

The chain has TRBV24-1 and TRBJ1-5, with D hard to call. The germline CDR1 and CDR2 sequences are KGHDR and SFDVKD. CDR3 size: 18 residues. Trimming shortened V by 0 bases and J by 0 bases, and 14 bases separated the two germline ends. CDR3 region: CATSDLAAPQYSNQPQHF. For the CDR3, the DNA is TGTGCCACCAGTGATTTGGCAGCGCCCCAATATAGCAATCAGCCCCAGCATTTT.

The genes are TRBV5-5 and TRBJ1-4, with 8 bases that match TRBD1. The CDR3 length is 14 residues. Germline CDR1 SGHKS, CDR2 YYEKEE (reference sequence). V lost 4 bases to trimming and J lost 4 bases; unmatched junction nucleotides: 3. CDR3 DNA sequence: TGTGCCAGCAGCCGGACAGGGTTTAATGAAAAACTGTTTTTT. It is translated as CASSRTGFNEKLFF. Supplemented by reference TRBV5-5 and TRBJ1-4, the full variable domain reads DAGVTQSPTHLIKTRGQQVTLRCSPISGHKSVSWYQQVLGQGPQFIFQYYEKEERGRGNFPDRFSARQFPNYSSELNVNALLLGDSALYLCASSRTGFNEKLFFGSGTQLSVL.

The chain uses TRBV7-2 and TRBJ2-7; D is perhaps TRBD1 (6 bases). The CDR3 consists of 17 residues. Deletions cut 1 base from V and 0 bases from J, with 16 bases between. The V gene's germline CDR1 is SGHTA and CDR2 FQGNSA. The CDR3 here is CASSLVAMTGGSYEQYF. The CDR3 bases are TGTGCCAGCAGCTTAGTTGCCATGACAGGTGGCTCCTACGAGCAGTACTTC.

The CDR3 DNA reads TGTGCCAGCAGCTTGGAGGGACAGGGGGCGCTCGCTTTCTTT. Protein product: CASSLEGQGALAFF. The V gene is TRBV5-5, the J gene TRBJ1-1, with 12 positions matching TRBD1. The trim removed 0 bases at V and 11 bases at J, leaving 5 bases unmatched. Germline V lookup: CDR1 SGHKS, CDR2 YYEKEE (reference sequence). The CDR3 extends over 14 amino acids.

The chain carries TRBV30 and TRBJ1-6, with TRBD1 matching over 7 bases. J was trimmed by 10 bases and V by 4 bases; bases with no gene match: 13. Germline V gives CDR1 GTSNPN, CDR2 SVGIG (reference sequence). The CDR3 runs to 15 residues. The CDR3 DNA follows: TGTGCCTGGAAATCGGAGGGGGCGGAGGACTCACCCCTCCACTTT. Translation: CAWKSEGAEDSPLHF.

This clone was detected only a few times. The chain employs TRBV9 and TRBJ2-2, with TRBD1 matching over 7 bases. The CDR3 covers 15 residues. Germline values: CDR1 SGDLS, CDR2 YYNGEE. The ends lost 4 bases at V and 3 bases at J; junction bases unmatched: 6. CDR3 loop: CASSSLQGDTGELFF. For the CDR3, the DNA is TGTGCCAGCAGCTCCCTTCAGGGGGACACCGGGGAGCTGTTTTTT.

The V call is TRBV15, the J call TRBJ2-3, with TRBD2 matching 8 bases. The J segment lost 0 bases and the V segment lost 4 bases, leaving 12 bases of the junction unmatched. Germline V gives CDR1 LNHNV, CDR2 YYDKDF (reference sequence). The CDR3 extends over 18 amino acids. The CDR3 DNA sequence: TGTGCCACCAGCACCCTTTTCGGACTAGCCAAGAGCACAGATACGCAGTATTTT. Protein sequence: CATSTLFGLAKSTDTQYF.

The chain couples TRBV28 to TRBJ2-7; 13 positions agree with TRBD2. CDR3 length: 14 amino acids. Germline V gene sequence: CDR1 MDHEN, CDR2 SYDVKM. V was clipped by 6 bases and J by 4 bases; unmatched bases: 3. In DNA, the CDR3 is TGTGCCAGCAGCGTGGGACTAGCGGGGTACGAGCAGTACTTC. This sequence encodes CASSVGLAGYEQYF. The entire variable domain, with the rest obtained from reference TRBV28 and TRBJ2-7, is as follows: DVKVTQSSRYLVKRTGEKVFLECVQDMDHENMFWYRQDPGLGLRLIYFSYDVKMKEKGDIPEGYSVSREKKERFSLILESASTNQTSMYLCASSVGLAGYEQYFGPGTRLTVT.

This rearrangement joins TRBV3-1 (or the pseudogene TRBV3-2) to TRBJ1-6; 8 positions agree with TRBD1. CDR1 is LGHDT, CDR2 YNNKEL, per germline (reference sequence). Trimming removed 7 bases from V and 7 bases from J; junction bases left unmatched: 12. CDR3 length: 16 amino acids. This chain's CDR3 is CASTRSGAGGNSPLHF. DNA of the CDR3: TGTGCCAGCACTCGAAGCGGGGCAGGGGGCAATTCACCCCTCCACTTT.

This rearrangement joins TRBV7-2 to TRBJ1-5, with TRBD1 identical over 7 bases. The germline gives CDR1 SGHTA, CDR2 FQGNSA. J lost 6 bases, V lost 5 bases, and 4 bases had no gene match. The CDR3 sequence is 13 residues long. As DNA, the CDR3 is TGTGCCAGCAGCGAGGGGGCCGGTCAGCCCCAGCATTTT. Its protein product is CASSEGAGQPQHF.

The rearrangement joins TRBV6-5 to TRBJ2-5; D call uncertain. Germline V gene data show CDR1 as MNHEY and CDR2 as SVGAGI. The CDR3 totals 14 residues. With 0 bases removed from V and 4 bases from J, the gap between germline ends came to 9 bases. The CDR3 spells CASSYSNPGETQYF. The DNA of the CDR3 is TGTGCCAGCAGTTACTCGAATCCCGGAGAGACCCAGTACTTC.

The V and J genes are TRBV24-1 and TRBJ1-2; D possibly corresponds to TRBD1 (6 bases). Germline CDR1 reads KGHDR; CDR2 reads SFDVKD. Trimming pared 4 bases from V and 5 bases from J, leaving 10 bases between. The CDR3 loop spans 13 amino acids. The DNA for the CDR3 is TGTGCCACCAGTGACAGGGGAGTGTATGGCTACACCTTC. Its protein product is CATSDRGVYGYTF.

The genes are TRBV7-2 and TRBJ2-5; 7 nucleotides line up with TRBD1. Unmatched junction bases numbered 11, after V lost 5 bases and J lost 2 bases. Per germline, CDR1 SGHTA and CDR2 FQGNSA. CDR3 length equals 16 residues. The CDR3 here is CASSTGTVEGQETQYF. CDR3 sequence (DNA): TGTGCCAGCAGCACCGGGACAGTCGAGGGACAAGAGACCCAGTACTTC.

CDR3 region: CASSQAGQGSAEAFF. CDR3 bases: TGCGCCAGCAGCCAAGCGGGACAGGGAAGTGCGGAAGCTTTCTTT. This rearrangement joins TRBV4-1 to TRBJ1-1, with 9 positions matching TRBD1. The CDR3 sequence is 15 residues long. V lost 1 base to trimming and J lost 8 bases; unmatched junction nucleotides: 8. Germline V lookup: CDR1 MGHRA, CDR2 YSYEKL.

V gene TRBV24-1 combines with J gene TRBJ2-1; no definite D call. The ends were cut back, 2 bases at V and 1 base at J, with 5 bases in the middle. CDR1 is KGHDR and CDR2 is SFDVKD in the germline V gene. CDR3 length: 14 amino acids. CDR3 sequence reads: CATSDSRSYNEQFF. The CDR3 bases are TGTGCCACCAGTGATTCGCGGTCCTACAATGAGCAGTTCTTC.

This clone was seen only a few times. The chain couples TRBV7-2 to TRBJ2-3; 9 nucleotides match TRBD1. The length of the CDR3 is 14 residues. Germline assignment: CDR1 SGHTA and CDR2 FQGNSA. The junction had 4 bases not matched to a gene; V was cut back by 5 bases and J by 4 bases. The CDR3 is CASSPGQGADTQYF. Here the CDR3 DNA reads TGTGCCAGCAGCCCGGGACAGGGCGCAGATACGCAGTATTTT.

This clone was recorded a few times. The J gene is TRBJ2-7, the V gene TRBV19; 10 positions match TRBD2. CDR3 size: 15 residues. The germline V gene has CDR1 LNHDA and CDR2 SQIVND (reference sequence). V shed 3 bases, J shed 2 bases, and the junction held 4 bases outside the gene matches. The CDR3 sequence: CASSIIGTSAYEQYF. The CDR3 DNA sequence: TGTGCCAGTAGTATTATCGGGACTAGCGCCTACGAGCAGTACTTC.

This chain links TRBV27 with TRBJ2-2, with D possibly being TRBD1 (5 bases). The CDR3 extends over 14 amino acids. V lost 5 bases to trimming and J lost 7 bases, with 14 bases between them. Germline V gives CDR1 MNHEY, CDR2 SMNVEV (reference sequence). The chain's CDR3 is CASSASRVIGELFF. The CDR3 DNA reads as TGTGCCAGCAGTGCGTCCAGGGTAATCGGGGAGCTGTTTTTT.

V gene TRBV6-4 combines with J gene TRBJ2-4, with 8 nucleotides matching TRBD2. The CDR3 length is 14 residues. Trimming cost V 11 bases and J 3 bases; bases outside gene matches: 9. CDR1 is MRHNA and CDR2 is SNTAGT in the germline V gene. This CDR3 is CAQGREGGKNIQYF. As DNA, the CDR3 is TGTGCCCAGGGACGGGAGGGAGGCAAAAACATTCAGTACTTC.

The gene calls are TRBV4-1 and TRBJ1-1; D unclear. Germline V gene data show CDR1 as MGHRA and CDR2 as YSYEKL. The germline V and J ends were trimmed by 4 bases and 5 bases, with 11 bases remaining between them. This CDR3 is built from 13 residues. CDR3 DNA sequence: TGCGCCAGCAGCCCGTCTGAGGGAACTGAAGCTTTCTTT. It specifies CASSPSEGTEAFF.

The chain has TRBV6-5 and TRBJ1-3; perhaps TRBD1 as D (6 bases). V was trimmed by 5 bases and J by 2 bases, leaving 13 bases between them. Germline V lookup: CDR1 MNHEY, CDR2 SVGAGI. The CDR3 is made up of 15 amino acids. CDR3 DNA: TGTGCCAGCAGTCCCGACAGGACCCCTGGAAACACCATATATTTT. This encodes CASSPDRTPGNTIYF.

V usage is TRBV9 and J usage is TRBJ2-7, with TRBD1 as a possible D gene (6 bases). Between the trimmed V and J ends, which lost 3 bases and 9 bases, there was a span of 16 bases. CDR3 length equals 13 residues. CDR1 is SGDLS, CDR2 YYNGEE, per germline. CDR3 DNA sequence: TGTGCCAGCAGCGCCGACCCGACAGGTCGGCAGTACGTC. This sequence encodes CASSADPTGRQYV.

The chain recombines TRBV24-1 with TRBJ2-2, with D possibly being TRBD2 (5 bases). V gave up 4 bases and J gave up 5 bases, with 19 bases separating them. CDR3 length: 17 residues. CDR1 and CDR2 from the germline V gene are KGHDR and SFDVKD. DNA of the CDR3: TGTGCCACCAGTGAGTCGAGGAGGACCGTGTGGACCGGGGAGCTGTTTTTT. Amino acid sequence: CATSESRRTVWTGELFF.

The chain recombines TRBV5-1 with TRBJ1-2, with TRBD1 matching over 10 bases. Germline V CDR1 and CDR2: SGHRS, YFSETQ. Trimming took 4 bases from V and 6 from J; bases not matched to a gene: 6. The CDR3 is made up of 14 amino acids. As DNA, the CDR3 is TGCGCCAGCAGCGCCGGCGGGACAGGGGATGGCTACACCTTC. It translates to CASSAGGTGDGYTF.